This T cell receptor (beta chain) was observed in a study of cytomegalovirus exposure and HLA in healthy donors. Concerning this clone itself: As yet, its antigen is unknown.

Study-level findings and limits: TCR beta V- and J-gene trimming was later associated with a missense DCLRE1C variant.

PCR used 60 Vbeta primers and 13 Jbeta primers. Measured with immunoSEQ multiplex PCR; TCRdb has only the in-frame clones, and not every one. The sample totals around 80,000 clones; its top ten clones hold under 6.5%. The sequencing input was PBMCs. The receptor was isolated from a man between 40 and 49 years old in good health and CMV-seronegative.

Here the CDR3 DNA reads TGTGCCAGCAGGAGGGAGGCAGAGACCCAGTACTTC. As protein: CASRREAETQYF. V and J are TRBV2 and TRBJ2-5; TRBD2 might be the D (6 bases). Deletions cut 6 bases from V and 4 bases from J, with 9 bases between. Per the germline V gene, CDR1 is SNHLY and CDR2 is FYNNEI. The length of the CDR3 is 12 residues.